A selection of T cell receptor beta chains follows, all from one sample in a study of blood T cell repertoires in COVID-19. Libraries were prepared by immunoSEQ multiplex PCR; TCRdb keeps only in-frame clonotypes and omits some of them. Seen here are about 480,000 clones, approximately 92% observed once, and the top ten hold around 0.95%. Sample: peripheral blood. Receptors originate from a man aged 18-30 years with COVID-19, enrolled during active disease. Each CDR3 is given with its conserved first and last residue. D genes are given only for firm matches. Size values are once, few and many counts, or a class for expanded clones, and some rows have none.

d_gene,v_gene,abundance,j_gene,CDR3nt,CDR3aa
-,TRBV12-3/TRBV12-4,-,TRBJ1-2,TGTGCCAGCAGTTTCCTCTATGGCTACACCTTC,CASSFLYGYTF
-,TRBV28,-,TRBJ1-1,TGTGCCAGCAGTACGACAGTGAACACTGAAGCTTTCTTT,CASSTTVNTEAFF
-,TRBV18,once,TRBJ2-1,TGTGCCAGCTCACCCCGGGGAGGTGTGAATGAGCAGTTCTTC,CASSPRGGVNEQFF
-,TRBV6-5,-,TRBJ1-1,TGTGCCAGCACCCCCCAGATGAGGGTGCGCACTGAAGCTTTCTTT,CASTPQMRVRTEAFF
-,TRBV9,-,TRBJ2-1,TGTGCCAGCAGCGTAGAGGTGGGGACAATCTTCTTC,CASSVEVGTIFF
-,TRBV19,-,TRBJ2-3,TGTGCCAGTCCTCTCCGACAACCGAGCACAGATACGCAGTATTTT,CASPLRQPSTDTQYF
TRBD2,TRBV5-3,-,TRBJ2-7,TGTGCCAGCAGGAAGGGACTAGTAAAGGGCGAGCAGTACTTC,CASRKGLVKGEQYF
-,TRBV3-1/TRBV3-2,-,TRBJ1-2,TGTGCCAGCAGCCAATGGACCGGAGGAGGAGGAGGCTACACCTTC,CASSQWTGGGGGYTF
TRBD1,TRBV19,-,TRBJ1-1,TGTGCCAGTAGGACACAGGGACAGTTCAACACTGAAGCTTTCTTT,CASRTQGQFNTEAFF
-,TRBV2,-,TRBJ2-7,TGTGCCAGCAGCATACAGGGTGAGGGTTACGAGCAGTACTTC,CASSIQGEGYEQYF
TRBD2,TRBV12-5,-,TRBJ2-7,TGTGCTAGTGGTTTAGGAGCGGGGGGGTTCTACGAGCAGTACTTC,CASGLGAGGFYEQYF
-,TRBV6-1,-,TRBJ2-5,TGTGCCAGCAGTGAAGAGGGCAGATCCCCGGGCGGAGGGACCCAGTACTTC,CASSEEGRSPGGGTQYF
-,TRBV2,-,TRBJ2-7,TGTGCCAGCAGTGAAGCGAGCTACGAGCAGTACTTC,CASSEASYEQYF
-,TRBV5-6,few,TRBJ1-6,TGTGCCAGCAGCTCCGAGGTCCAACAGACTATGGGGCCCCTCCACTTT,CASSSEVQQTMGPLHF
-,TRBV15,-,TRBJ1-2,TGTGCCACCAGCAGAGTCGACTATGGCTACACCTTC,CATSRVDYGYTF
TRBD2,TRBV7-7,-,TRBJ2-1,TGTGCCAGCAGCTTATACTTCGGGGGGTCCTACAATGAGCAGTTCTTC,CASSLYFGGSYNEQFF